Shown below are 18 T cell receptor beta chains from a single sample sequenced in a study of T cell responses to AZD1222 COVID-19 vaccine. Here immunoSEQ multiplex PCR was the method, and the copy in TCRdb shows in-frame clones only, minus some. This sample lists over 140,000 clones; its ten largest clones have approximately 2%. Material: peripheral blood. These receptors were obtained from an adult in good health.

The rearrangement links TRBV6-1 to TRBJ1-5, with D possibly TRBD1 on 5 matching bases. V lost 1 base, J lost 0 bases, and 7 bases lay in between. There are 15 residues in the CDR3. The germline CDR1 and CDR2 sequences are MNHNS and SASEGT. DNA for the CDR3: TGTGCCAGCAGTGAAGAGGGGCTTAGCAATCAGCCCCAGCATTTT. Its protein product is CASSEEGLSNQPQHF.

The chain has TRBV4-1 and TRBJ1-1, with a possible D match to TRBD1 (5 bases). This CDR3 region has 16 residues. CDR1 and CDR2 from the germline V gene are MGHRA and YSYEKL. Trimming pared 6 bases from V and 0 bases from J, leaving 17 bases between. The CDR3 region is CASRAVRGTMNTEAFF. CDR3 in DNA: TGCGCCAGCAGAGCGGTGAGGGGAACGATGAACACTGAAGCTTTCTTT.

This rearrangement joins TRBV19 to TRBJ1-5; TRBD1 matches at 7 bases. This CDR3 has 15 residues. In germline, CDR1 is LNHDA, CDR2 SQIVND (reference sequence). V lost 5 bases and J lost 6; bases outside the gene matches: 10. CDR3 amino acids: CASSYGTVGSQPQHF. For the CDR3, the DNA is TGTGCCAGTAGTTACGGGACAGTAGGGAGTCAGCCCCAGCATTTT.

About this clone itself: This specimen includes other DNA sequences encoding the same CDR3. The gene calls are TRBV6-5 and TRBJ1-3; D unresolved. CDR1 is MNHEY and CDR2 is SVGAGI in the germline V gene. The length of the CDR3 is 13 residues. Trimming took 0 bases from V and 4 from J, leaving 4 bases between them. CDR3 coding DNA: TGTGCCAGCAGTTACTCGACGGGAAACACCATATATTTT. Its translation: CASSYSTGNTIYF.

The chain employs TRBV27 and TRBJ2-2; D remains unclear. This CDR3 contains 13 residues. Germline V CDR1 and CDR2: MNHEY, SMNVEV (reference sequence). Trimming took 5 bases from V and 0 from J, leaving 4 bases between them. CDR3: CASSTANTGELFF. The CDR3 DNA follows: TGTGCCAGCAGTACCGCGAACACCGGGGAGCTGTTTTTT.

The chain joins TRBV7-9 to TRBJ1-2; D gene unclear. Per the germline V gene, CDR1 is SEHNR and CDR2 is FQNEAQ (reference sequence). V was shortened by 3 bases and J by 4 bases, with 12 bases between the two germline ends. CDR3 size: 14 residues. CDR3 bases: TGTGCCAGCAGCTTTGACACATCCTCCTATGGCTACACCTTC. This codes for CASSFDTSSYGYTF.

The chain uses TRBV30 and TRBJ1-6; possible D gene TRBD1, 6 bases. Germline V gives CDR1 GTSNPN, CDR2 SVGIG (reference sequence). The CDR3 is made up of 17 amino acids. Between the trimmed V and J ends, which lost 2 bases and 11 bases, there was a span of 25 bases. This CDR3 reads CAWSRGGGAPRATPLHF. The CDR3 nucleotides read TGTGCCTGGAGTAGGGGCGGGGGGGCTCCCCGCGCGACACCCCTCCACTTT.

The chain joins TRBV6-5 to TRBJ1-1; TRBD1 agrees at 7 bases. Losses at the gene ends were 8 bases for V and 4 bases for J; bases not matched to a gene: 10. CDR1 and CDR2 (germline): MNHEY, SVGAGI. The CDR3 sequence is 14 residues long. CDR3 DNA: TGTGCCAGCGGGGCAGACAGGGCCGCCACTGAAGCTTTCTTT. This gives the protein CASGADRAATEAFF.

The V call is TRBV11-2, the J call TRBJ1-3; TRBD1 matches at 8 bases. CDR3 length equals 14 residues. Germline CDR1 and CDR2: SGHAT and FQNNGV. V shed 3 bases, J shed 4 bases, and the junction held 2 bases outside the gene matches. This chain's CDR3 is CASSLDRAGNTIYF. The CDR3 DNA reads as TGTGCCAGCAGCTTGGACAGGGCCGGAAACACCATATATTTT. Together with reference TRBV11-2 and TRBJ1-3, the CDR3 gives the full variable domain: EAGVAQSPRYKIIEKRQSVAFWCNPISGHATLYWYQQILGQGPKLLIQFQNNGVVDDSQLPKDRFSAERLKGVDSTLKIQPAKLEDSAVYLCASSLDRAGNTIYFGEGSWLTVV.

About this clone itself: Sequence at one end of the junction differs from germline and may be a read error. The gene calls are TRBV28 and TRBJ1-5, with TRBD1 matching over 9 bases. There are 17 residues in the CDR3. Per germline, CDR1 MDHEN and CDR2 SYDVKM. CDR3 DNA: TGTGTCAGCAGTGCCCACCGGGGACAGGGAGGGAATCAGCCCCAGCATTTT. It yields the protein CVSSAHRGQGGNQPQHF.

V gene TRBV2 combines with J gene TRBJ2-1; D is unclear. The germline V and J ends were trimmed by 3 bases and 3 bases, with 6 bases remaining between them. CDR3 length: 13 residues. Germline loops: CDR1 SNHLY, CDR2 FYNNEI. CDR3 loop: CASSDTNYNEQFF. The CDR3 nucleotides read TGTGCCAGCAGTGATACTAACTACAATGAGCAGTTCTTC.

This sequence joins TRBV4-1 and TRBJ1-1; 7 positions match TRBD1. V trimming: 7 bases; J trimming: 7 bases; junction bases outside the gene matches: 12. Germline assignment: CDR1 MGHRA and CDR2 YSYEKL. This CDR3 comprises 14 residues. DNA of the CDR3: TGCGCCAGCACACACCCCGGACAGGCAGGTGAAGCTTTCTTT. Protein product: CASTHPGQAGEAFF.

In DNA, the CDR3 is TGTGCCAGCAGCAACCGCAGGGTAGGGGGATATAATTCACCCCTCCACTTT. This gives the protein CASSNRRVGGYNSPLHF. The J gene is TRBJ1-6, the V gene TRBV11-3; possibly TRBD1 for D (6 bases). This CDR3 has 17 amino acids. V dropped 5 bases and J dropped 4 bases, with 18 bases sitting between them. CDR1 and CDR2 from the germline V gene are SGHNT and YENEEA.

The V and J genes are TRBV10-3 and TRBJ2-3; 9 bases match TRBD1. V trimming: 6 bases; J trimming: 1 base; junction bases outside the gene matches: 5. Germline V gene sequence: CDR1 ENHRY, CDR2 SYGVKD. The CDR3 loop spans 15 amino acids. The CDR3 DNA reads as TGTGCCATCAGGTACAACAGGGGGCGCACAGATACGCAGTATTTT. It encodes CAIRYNRGRTDTQYF.

The rearrangement links TRBV14 to TRBJ1-2; no clear D. This CDR3 has 13 amino acids. V lost 4 bases and J lost 7, with 13 bases in between. CDR1 is SGHDN and CDR2 is FVKESK in the germline V gene. The CDR3 region is CASSPGEFGGYTF. DNA of the CDR3: TGTGCCAGCAGCCCCGGGGAGTTCGGTGGCTACACCTTC.

This sequence joins TRBV11-3 and TRBJ2-3, with D hard to call. There are 14 residues in the CDR3. In germline, CDR1 is SGHNT, CDR2 YENEEA. V was cut by 1 base and J by 2 bases, with 7 bases left in between. CDR3 amino acids: CASSLGSSTDTQYF. The CDR3 bases are TGTGCCAGCAGCTTAGGGTCGTCCACAGATACGCAGTATTTT.

The chain recombines TRBV5-6 with TRBJ1-5; 8 bases map to TRBD1. The CDR3 totals 16 residues. CDR1 and CDR2 (germline): SGHDT, YYEEEE. J gave up 4 bases and V 4 bases, and 10 bases lay outside the gene matches. The CDR3 nucleotides are TGTGCCAGCAGCCGAGCCGGGACAGGCCGGAATCAGCCCCAGCATTTT. It specifies CASSRAGTGRNQPQHF.

V usage is TRBV4-1 and J usage is TRBJ1-2; 9 positions agree with TRBD1. The V gene end was trimmed by 5 bases and the J gene end by 8 bases; junction bases not matched to a gene: 15. Germline V CDR1 and CDR2: MGHRA, YSYEKL. The CDR3 has 16 amino acids. CDR3 protein: CASSTTGTGLEEGYTF. The CDR3 DNA is TGCGCCAGCAGCACCACCGGGACAGGGCTTGAGGAAGGCTACACCTTC.